The rows below give T cell receptor beta chains drawn from one sample of a study of T cell changes during pregnancy in multiple sclerosis. Produced via immunoSEQ multiplex PCR; TCRdb's table is partial and in-frame only. The sample has about 110,000 clones; roughly 92% are singletons. This sample comprised peripheral blood, obtained after pregnancy. The origin of the receptors is a female donor with multiple sclerosis, enrolled in a pregnancy study. Both conserved end residues are part of each CDR3. D genes are given only for firm matches.

v_call	d_call	j_call	cdr3_nt	cdr3_aa
TRBV27	TRBD2	TRBJ2-1	TGTGCCAGCAGTCGGGGACTAGCGAACAATGAGCAGTTCTTC	CASSRGLANNEQFF
TRBV28	NA	TRBJ1-5	TGTGCCAGCAGTTCGTCAGGGAATCAGCCCCAGCATTTT	CASSSSGNQPQHF
TRBV6-1	TRBD1	TRBJ2-1	TGTGCCAGCTGGGACAGGGGTTATTACAATGAGCAGTTCTTC	CASWDRGYYNEQFF
TRBV6-1	NA	TRBJ1-5	TGTGCCAGCAGTGAGCCCACAGGGCAAAGTCAGCCCCAGCATTTT	CASSEPTGQSQPQHF
TRBV9	TRBD2	TRBJ2-1	TGTGCCAGCAGCGCCCTGGGGGGGAGTAGTTACAATGAGCAGTTCTTC	CASSALGGSSYNEQFF
TRBV6-1	TRBD1	TRBJ1-5	TGTGCCAGCAGTGTTGGGACAGGGGATCAGCCCCAGCATTTT	CASSVGTGDQPQHF
TRBV7-3	NA	TRBJ1-1	TGTGCCAGCAGCTCAAAGAGAAACACTGAAGCTTTCTTT	CASSSKRNTEAFF
TRBV19	NA	TRBJ2-5	TGTGCCAGCTCGGGAGTTAGGCGAGAGACCCAGTACTTC	CASSGVRRETQYF
TRBV30	NA	TRBJ2-7	TGTGCCTGGAGGCACCGGGACTTAGCCGCCTACGAGCAGTACTTC	CAWRHRDLAAYEQYF
TRBV6-1	NA	TRBJ1-1	TGTGCCAGCAGTGAAGCCGGGGGATTAGCTTTCTTT	CASSEAGGLAFF
TRBV9	NA	TRBJ2-5	TGTGCCAGCAGCGTAGAGGCCGGGTGGGAGACCCAGTACTTC	CASSVEAGWETQYF
TRBV10-1	TRBD2	TRBJ2-7	TGCGCCAGCATGGCTAGCGGCGGGGGAGAGCAGTACTTC	CASMASGGGEQYF
TRBV30	NA	TRBJ2-5	TGTGCCTGGAGCGGACGGAGGAAGCTGGAGACCCAGTACTTC	CAWSGRRKLETQYF
TRBV5-1	TRBD2	TRBJ2-5	TGCGCCAGCAGCCAGGGACTAGCTGTCGGAGAGACCCAGTACTTC	CASSQGLAVGETQYF
TRBV6-5	TRBD2	TRBJ2-7	TGTGCCAGCAGTTACGAGGCAAGCGGGGGCCTCTACGAGCAGTACTTC	CASSYEASGGLYEQYF
TRBV7-9	TRBD2	TRBJ2-7	TGTGCCAGCAGCCCGGGGGGTGGGCGGTCCTACGAGCAGTACTTC	CASSPGGGRSYEQYF
TRBV4-1	TRBD2	TRBJ2-1	TGCGCCAGCAGCCCGCGGGAGAATGAGCAGTTCTTC	CASSPRENEQFF